This T cell receptor (beta chain) was retrieved from a study of blood T cells in healthy people across ages. It was with a sample-barcoded 5' primer and a J-beta primer mix that a second PCR of roughly 7 to 12 cycles was run. TCRdb passed the 5' RACE reads through MiXCR, listing each CDR3 protein once. The sample holds roughly 1 million distinct CDR3 sequences, approximately 25% seen once. The CDR3 sequence is 15 residues long. The V gene's germline CDR1 is SGDLS and CDR2 YYNGEE. Between the trimmed V and J ends, which lost 4 bases and 5 bases, there was a span of 18 bases. This clonotype was observed a few times. The same sample was also used in a study of T cells of mothers and their children.

The chain recombines TRBV9 with TRBJ1-2, with TRBD1 as a possible D gene (6 bases). The sequenced sample consisted of blood. The sequence derives from a girl aged 2 to 9 in good health. CDR3 amino acids: CASSSETDRLYGYTF. The CDR3 DNA reads TGTGCCAGCAGCTCCGAAACGGACAGACTATATGGCTACACCTTC.